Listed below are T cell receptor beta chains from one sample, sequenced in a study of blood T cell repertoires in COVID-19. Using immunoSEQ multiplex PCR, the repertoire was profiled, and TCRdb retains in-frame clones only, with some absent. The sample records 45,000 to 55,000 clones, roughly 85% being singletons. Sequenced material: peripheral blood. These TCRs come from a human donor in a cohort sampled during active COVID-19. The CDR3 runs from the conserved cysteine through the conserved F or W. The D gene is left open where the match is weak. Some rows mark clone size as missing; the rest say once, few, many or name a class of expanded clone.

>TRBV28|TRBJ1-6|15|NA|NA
TGTGCCAGCAGTTTGGGGGGGGGAGGAGGATCACCCCTCCACTTT
CASSLGGGGGSPLHF
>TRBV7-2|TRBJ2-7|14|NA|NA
TGTGCCAGCAGCTCGCAGCCAGGAGGCTACGAGCAGTACTTC
CASSSQPGGYEQYF
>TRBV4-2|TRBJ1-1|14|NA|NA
TGTGCCAGCAGCCAACGGCTTGGGGAGGACGAAGCTTTCTTT
CASSQRLGEDEAFF
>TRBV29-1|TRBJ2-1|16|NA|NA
TGCAGCGTTGAATGGTTCACAGGGATGTCTAGCAATGAGCAGTTCTTC
CSVEWFTGMSSNEQFF
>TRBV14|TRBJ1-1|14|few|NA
TGTGCCAGCAGCCAAGCAGGTATGAACACTGAAGCTTTCTTT
CASSQAGMNTEAFF
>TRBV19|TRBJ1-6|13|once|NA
TGTGCCACTGGGGAGGGGAAGGTTTCACCCCTCCACTTT
CATGEGKVSPLHF
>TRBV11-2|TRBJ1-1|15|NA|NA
TGTGCCAGCAGCTTAGAGGTGGGAGGGGGCACTGAAGCTTTCTTT
CASSLEVGGGTEAFF
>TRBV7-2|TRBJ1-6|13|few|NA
TGTGCCAGCACCATCGGGAGGGGTGCACCCCTCCACTTT
CASTIGRGAPLHF
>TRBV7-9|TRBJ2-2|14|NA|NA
TGTGCCAGCAGCTTTGGGCTAAGCACCGGGGAGCTGTTTTTT
CASSFGLSTGELFF
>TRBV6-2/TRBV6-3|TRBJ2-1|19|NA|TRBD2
TGTGCCAGCAGTTACGGACTAGCGGGGGGTTGGAGCTCCTACAATGAGCAGTTCTTC
CASSYGLAGGWSSYNEQFF
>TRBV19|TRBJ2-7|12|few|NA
TGTGCCAGTAGTGAAGGGGGTCACGAGCAGTACTTC
CASSEGGHEQYF
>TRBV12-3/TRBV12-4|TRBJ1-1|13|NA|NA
TGTGCCAGCACCCTACAGGGAGGGGCTGAAGCTTTCTTT
CASTLQGGAEAFF
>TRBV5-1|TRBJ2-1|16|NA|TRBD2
TGCGCCAGCAGCTCTCTAAGCGGGGGGGCGTACAATGAGCAGTTCTTC
CASSSLSGGAYNEQFF
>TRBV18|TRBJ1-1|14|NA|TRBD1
TGTGCCAGCTCACCGGACAGGGCGAACACTGAAGCTTTCTTT
CASSPDRANTEAFF
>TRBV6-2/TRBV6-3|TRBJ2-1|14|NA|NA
TGTGCCAGCAGCCCCACCACCAACCTAAATGAGCAGTTCTTC
CASSPTTNLNEQFF
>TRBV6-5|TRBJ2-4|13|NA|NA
TGTGCCAGCAGCCCCGCGGCCAAAAACATTCAGTACTTC
CASSPAAKNIQYF
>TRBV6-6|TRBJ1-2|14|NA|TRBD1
TGTGCCAGCAGACAGGGGGCTACGGGAAGTGGCTACACCTTC
CASRQGATGSGYTF